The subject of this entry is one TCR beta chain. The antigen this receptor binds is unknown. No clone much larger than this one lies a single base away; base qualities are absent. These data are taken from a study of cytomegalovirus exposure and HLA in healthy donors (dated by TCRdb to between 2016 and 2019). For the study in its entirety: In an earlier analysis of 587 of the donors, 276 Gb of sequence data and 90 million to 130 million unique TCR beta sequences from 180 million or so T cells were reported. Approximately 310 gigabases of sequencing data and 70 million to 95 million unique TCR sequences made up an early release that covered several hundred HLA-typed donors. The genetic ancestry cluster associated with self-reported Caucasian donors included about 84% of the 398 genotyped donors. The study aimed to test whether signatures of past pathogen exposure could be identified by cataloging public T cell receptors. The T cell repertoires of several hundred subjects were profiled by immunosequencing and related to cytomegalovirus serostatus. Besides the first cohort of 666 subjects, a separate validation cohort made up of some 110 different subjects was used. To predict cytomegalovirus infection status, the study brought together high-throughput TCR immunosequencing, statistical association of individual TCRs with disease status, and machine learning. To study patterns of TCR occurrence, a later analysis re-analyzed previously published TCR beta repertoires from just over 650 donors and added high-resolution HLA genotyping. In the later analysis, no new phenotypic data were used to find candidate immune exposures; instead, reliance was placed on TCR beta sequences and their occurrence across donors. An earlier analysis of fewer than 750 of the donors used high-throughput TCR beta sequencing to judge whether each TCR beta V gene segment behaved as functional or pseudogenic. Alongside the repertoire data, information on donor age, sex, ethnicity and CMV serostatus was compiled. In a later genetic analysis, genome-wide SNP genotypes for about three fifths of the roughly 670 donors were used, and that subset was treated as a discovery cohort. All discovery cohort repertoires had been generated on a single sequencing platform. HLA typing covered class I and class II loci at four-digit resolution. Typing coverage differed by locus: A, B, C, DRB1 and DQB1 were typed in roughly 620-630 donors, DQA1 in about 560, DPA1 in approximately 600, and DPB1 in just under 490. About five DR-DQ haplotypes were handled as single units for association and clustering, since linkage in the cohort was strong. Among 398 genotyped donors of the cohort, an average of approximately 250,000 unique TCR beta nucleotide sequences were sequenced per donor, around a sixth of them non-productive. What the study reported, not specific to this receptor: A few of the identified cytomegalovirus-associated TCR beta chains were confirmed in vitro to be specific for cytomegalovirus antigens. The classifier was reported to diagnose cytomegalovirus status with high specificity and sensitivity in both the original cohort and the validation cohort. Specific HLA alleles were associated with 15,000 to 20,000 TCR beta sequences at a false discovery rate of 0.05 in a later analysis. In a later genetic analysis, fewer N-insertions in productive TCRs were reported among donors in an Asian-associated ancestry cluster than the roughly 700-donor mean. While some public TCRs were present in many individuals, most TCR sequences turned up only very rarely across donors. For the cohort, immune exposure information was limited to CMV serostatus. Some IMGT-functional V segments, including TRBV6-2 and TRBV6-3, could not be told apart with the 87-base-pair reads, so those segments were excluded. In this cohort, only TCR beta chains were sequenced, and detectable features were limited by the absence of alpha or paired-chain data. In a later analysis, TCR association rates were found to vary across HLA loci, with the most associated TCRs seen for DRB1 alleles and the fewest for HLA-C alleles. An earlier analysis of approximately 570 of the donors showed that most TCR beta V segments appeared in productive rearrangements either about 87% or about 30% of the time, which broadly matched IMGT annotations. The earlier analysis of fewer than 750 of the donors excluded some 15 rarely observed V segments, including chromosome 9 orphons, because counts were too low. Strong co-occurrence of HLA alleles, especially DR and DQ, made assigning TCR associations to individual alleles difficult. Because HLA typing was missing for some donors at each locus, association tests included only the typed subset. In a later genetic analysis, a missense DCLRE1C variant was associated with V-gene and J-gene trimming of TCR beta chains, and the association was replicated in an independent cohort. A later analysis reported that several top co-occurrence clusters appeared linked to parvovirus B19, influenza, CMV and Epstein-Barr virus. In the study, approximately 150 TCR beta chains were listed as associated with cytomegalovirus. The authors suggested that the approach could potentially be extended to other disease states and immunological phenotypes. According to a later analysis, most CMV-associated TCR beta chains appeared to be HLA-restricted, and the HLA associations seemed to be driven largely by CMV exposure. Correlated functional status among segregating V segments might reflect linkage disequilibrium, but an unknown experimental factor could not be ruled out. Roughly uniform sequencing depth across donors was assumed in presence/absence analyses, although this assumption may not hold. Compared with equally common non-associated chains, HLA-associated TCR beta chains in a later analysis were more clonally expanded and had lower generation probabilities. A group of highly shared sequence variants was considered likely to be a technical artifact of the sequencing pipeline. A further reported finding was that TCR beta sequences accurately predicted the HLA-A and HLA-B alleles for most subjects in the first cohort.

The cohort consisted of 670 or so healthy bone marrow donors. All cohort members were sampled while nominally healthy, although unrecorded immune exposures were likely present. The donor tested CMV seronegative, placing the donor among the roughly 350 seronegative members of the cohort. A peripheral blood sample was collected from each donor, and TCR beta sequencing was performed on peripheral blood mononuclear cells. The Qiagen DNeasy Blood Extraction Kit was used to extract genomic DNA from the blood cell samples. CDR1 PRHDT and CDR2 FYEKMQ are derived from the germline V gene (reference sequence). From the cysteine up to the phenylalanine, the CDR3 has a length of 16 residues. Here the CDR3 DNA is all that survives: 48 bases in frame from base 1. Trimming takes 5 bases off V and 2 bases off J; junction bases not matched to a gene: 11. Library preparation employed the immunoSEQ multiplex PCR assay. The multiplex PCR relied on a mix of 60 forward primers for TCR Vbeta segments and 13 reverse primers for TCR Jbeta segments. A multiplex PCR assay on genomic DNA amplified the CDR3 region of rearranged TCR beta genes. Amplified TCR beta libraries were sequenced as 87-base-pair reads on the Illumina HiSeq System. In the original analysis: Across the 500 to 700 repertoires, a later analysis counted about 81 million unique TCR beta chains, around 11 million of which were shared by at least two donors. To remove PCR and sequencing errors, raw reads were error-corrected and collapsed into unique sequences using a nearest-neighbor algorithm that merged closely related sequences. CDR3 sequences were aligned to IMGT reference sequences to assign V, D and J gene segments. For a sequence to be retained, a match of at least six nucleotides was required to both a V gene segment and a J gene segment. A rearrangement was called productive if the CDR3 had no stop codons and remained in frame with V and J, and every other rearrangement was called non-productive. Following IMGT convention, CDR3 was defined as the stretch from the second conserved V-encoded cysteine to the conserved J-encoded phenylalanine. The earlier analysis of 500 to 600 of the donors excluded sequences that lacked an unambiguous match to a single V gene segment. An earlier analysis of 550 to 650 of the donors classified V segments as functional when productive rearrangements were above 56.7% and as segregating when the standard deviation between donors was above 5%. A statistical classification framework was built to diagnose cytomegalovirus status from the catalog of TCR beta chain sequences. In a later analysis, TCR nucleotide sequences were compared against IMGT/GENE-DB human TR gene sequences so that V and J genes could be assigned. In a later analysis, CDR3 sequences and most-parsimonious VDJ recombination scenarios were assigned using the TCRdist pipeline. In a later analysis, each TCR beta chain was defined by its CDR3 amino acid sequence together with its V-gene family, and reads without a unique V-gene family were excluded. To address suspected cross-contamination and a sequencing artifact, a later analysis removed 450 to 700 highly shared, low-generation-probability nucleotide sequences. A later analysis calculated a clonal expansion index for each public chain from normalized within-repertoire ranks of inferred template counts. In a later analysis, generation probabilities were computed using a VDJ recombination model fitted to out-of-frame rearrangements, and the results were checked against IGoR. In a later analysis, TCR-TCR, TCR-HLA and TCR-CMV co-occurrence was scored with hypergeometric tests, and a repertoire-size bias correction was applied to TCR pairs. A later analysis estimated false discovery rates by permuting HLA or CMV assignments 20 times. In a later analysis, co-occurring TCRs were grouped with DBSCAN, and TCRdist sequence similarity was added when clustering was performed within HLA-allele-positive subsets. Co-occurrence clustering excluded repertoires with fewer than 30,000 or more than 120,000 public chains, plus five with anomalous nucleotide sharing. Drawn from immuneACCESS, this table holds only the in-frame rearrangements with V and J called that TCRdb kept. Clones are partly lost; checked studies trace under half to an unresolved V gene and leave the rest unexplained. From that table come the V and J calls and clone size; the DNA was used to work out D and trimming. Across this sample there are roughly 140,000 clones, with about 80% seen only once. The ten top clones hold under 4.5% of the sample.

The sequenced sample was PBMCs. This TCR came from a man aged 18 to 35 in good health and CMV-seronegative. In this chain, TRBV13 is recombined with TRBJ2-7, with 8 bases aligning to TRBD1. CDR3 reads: CASSPRLDRVAYEQYF. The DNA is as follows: TGTGCCAGCAGCCCCAGACTGGACAGGGTGGCCTACGAGCAGTACTTC.